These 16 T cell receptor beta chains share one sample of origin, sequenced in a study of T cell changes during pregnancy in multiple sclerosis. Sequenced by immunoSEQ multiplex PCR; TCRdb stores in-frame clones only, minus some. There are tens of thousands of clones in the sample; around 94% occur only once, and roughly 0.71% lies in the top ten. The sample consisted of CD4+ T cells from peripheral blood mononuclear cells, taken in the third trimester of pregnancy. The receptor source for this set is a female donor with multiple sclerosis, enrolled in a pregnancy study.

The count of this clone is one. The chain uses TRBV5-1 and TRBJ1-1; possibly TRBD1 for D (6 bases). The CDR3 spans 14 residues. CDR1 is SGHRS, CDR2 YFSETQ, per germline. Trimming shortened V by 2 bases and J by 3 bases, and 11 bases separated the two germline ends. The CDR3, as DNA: TGCGCCAGCAGCTTACAGGGCAGGGACACTGAAGCTTTCTTT. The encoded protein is CASSLQGRDTEAFF.

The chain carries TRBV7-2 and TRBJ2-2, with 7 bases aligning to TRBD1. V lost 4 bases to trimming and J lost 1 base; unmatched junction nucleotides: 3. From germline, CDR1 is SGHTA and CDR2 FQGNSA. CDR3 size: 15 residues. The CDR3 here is CASSSRDRNTGELFF. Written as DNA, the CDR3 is TGTGCCAGCAGCTCACGGGACAGGAACACCGGGGAGCTGTTTTTT.

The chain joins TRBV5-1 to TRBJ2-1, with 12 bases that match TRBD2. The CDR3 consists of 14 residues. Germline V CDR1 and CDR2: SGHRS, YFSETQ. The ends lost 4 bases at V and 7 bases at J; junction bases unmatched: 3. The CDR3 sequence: CASSTSGGRNEQFF. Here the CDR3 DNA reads TGCGCCAGCAGCACTAGCGGGGGGAGGAATGAGCAGTTCTTC.

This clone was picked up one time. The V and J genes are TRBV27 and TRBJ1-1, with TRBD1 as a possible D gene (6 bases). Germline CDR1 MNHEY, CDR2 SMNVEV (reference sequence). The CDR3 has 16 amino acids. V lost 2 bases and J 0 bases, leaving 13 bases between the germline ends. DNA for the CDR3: TGTGCCAGCAGTTTAGGGGGGGCCGCAGTGAACACTGAAGCTTTCTTT. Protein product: CASSLGGAAVNTEAFF.

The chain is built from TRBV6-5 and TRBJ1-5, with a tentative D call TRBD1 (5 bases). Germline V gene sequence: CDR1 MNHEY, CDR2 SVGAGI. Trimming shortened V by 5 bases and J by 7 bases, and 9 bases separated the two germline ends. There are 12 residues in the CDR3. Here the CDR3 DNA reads TGTGCCAGCAGTCGTGCAGGGCAGCCCCAGCATTTT. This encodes CASSRAGQPQHF.

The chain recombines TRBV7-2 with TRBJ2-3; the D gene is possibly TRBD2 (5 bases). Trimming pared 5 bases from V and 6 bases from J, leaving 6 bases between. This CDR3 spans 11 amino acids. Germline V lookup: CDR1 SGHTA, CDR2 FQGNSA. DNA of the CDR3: TGTGCCAGCAGCAAGCGGGATACGCAGTATTTT. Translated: CASSKRDTQYF.

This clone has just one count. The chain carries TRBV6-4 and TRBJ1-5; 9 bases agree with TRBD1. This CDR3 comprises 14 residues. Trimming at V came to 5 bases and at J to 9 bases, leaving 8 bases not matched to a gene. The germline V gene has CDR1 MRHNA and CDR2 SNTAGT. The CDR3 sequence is CASSPRQGGAPQHF. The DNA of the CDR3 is TGTGCCAGCAGTCCTAGACAGGGGGGAGCGCCCCAGCATTTT.

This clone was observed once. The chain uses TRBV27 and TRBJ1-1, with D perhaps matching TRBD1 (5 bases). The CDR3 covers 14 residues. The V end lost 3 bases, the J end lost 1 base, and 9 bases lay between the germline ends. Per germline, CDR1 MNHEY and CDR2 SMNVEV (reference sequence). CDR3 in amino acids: CASSLGGRNTEAFF. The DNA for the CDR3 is TGTGCCAGCAGTTTGGGGGGAAGGAACACTGAAGCTTTCTTT.

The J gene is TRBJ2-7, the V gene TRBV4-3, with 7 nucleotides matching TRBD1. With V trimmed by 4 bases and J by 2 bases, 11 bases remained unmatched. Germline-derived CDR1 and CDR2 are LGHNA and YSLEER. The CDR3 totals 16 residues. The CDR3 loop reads CASSPSPTGRTYEQYF. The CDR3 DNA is TGCGCCAGCAGCCCCTCCCCGACAGGGCGGACCTACGAGCAGTACTTC.

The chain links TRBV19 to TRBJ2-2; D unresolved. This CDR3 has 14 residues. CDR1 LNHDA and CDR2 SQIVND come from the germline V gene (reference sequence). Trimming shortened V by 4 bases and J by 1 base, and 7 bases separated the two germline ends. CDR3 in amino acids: CASSTRQNTGELFF. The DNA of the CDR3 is TGTGCCAGTAGTACTCGACAGAACACCGGGGAGCTGTTTTTT.

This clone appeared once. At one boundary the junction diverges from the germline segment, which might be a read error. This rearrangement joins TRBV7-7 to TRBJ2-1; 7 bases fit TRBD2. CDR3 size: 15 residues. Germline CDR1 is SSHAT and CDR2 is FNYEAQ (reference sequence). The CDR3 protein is CASSLGGGGLNEQFF. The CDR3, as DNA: TGTGCTAGCAGCTTAGGCGGGGGTGGGTTGAATGAGCAGTTCTTC.

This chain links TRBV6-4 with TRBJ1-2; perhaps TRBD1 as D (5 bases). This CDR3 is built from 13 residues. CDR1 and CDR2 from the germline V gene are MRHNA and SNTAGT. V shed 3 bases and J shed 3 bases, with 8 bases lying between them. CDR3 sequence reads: CASSETGDYGYTF. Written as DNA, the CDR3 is TGTGCCAGCAGTGAAACGGGGGACTATGGCTACACCTTC.

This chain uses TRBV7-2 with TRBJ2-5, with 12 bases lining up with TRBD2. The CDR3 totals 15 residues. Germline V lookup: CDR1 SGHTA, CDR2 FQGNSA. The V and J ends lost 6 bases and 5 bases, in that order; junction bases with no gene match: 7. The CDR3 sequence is CASRPSGGAWETQYF. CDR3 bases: TGTGCCAGCAGGCCTAGCGGGGGGGCCTGGGAGACCCAGTACTTC.

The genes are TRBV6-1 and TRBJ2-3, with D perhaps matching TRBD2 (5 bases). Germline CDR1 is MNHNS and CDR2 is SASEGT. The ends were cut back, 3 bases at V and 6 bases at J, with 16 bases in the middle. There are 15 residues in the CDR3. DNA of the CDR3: TGTGCCAGCAGTGAGATAGCGCGGCTCACGGATACGCAGTATTTT. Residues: CASSEIARLTDTQYF.

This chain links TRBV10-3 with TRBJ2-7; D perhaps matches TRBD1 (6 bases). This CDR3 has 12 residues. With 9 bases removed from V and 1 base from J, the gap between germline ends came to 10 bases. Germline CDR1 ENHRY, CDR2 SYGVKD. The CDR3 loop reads CAILDSSYEQYF. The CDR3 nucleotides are TGTGCCATACTGGACAGTTCCTACGAGCAGTACTTC.

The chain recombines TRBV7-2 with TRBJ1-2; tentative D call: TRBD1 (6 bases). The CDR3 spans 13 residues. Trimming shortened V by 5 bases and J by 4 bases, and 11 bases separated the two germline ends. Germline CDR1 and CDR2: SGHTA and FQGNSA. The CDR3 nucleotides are TGTGCCAGCAGCCCCAGGGGTGGCTATGGCTACACCTTC. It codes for CASSPRGGYGYTF.